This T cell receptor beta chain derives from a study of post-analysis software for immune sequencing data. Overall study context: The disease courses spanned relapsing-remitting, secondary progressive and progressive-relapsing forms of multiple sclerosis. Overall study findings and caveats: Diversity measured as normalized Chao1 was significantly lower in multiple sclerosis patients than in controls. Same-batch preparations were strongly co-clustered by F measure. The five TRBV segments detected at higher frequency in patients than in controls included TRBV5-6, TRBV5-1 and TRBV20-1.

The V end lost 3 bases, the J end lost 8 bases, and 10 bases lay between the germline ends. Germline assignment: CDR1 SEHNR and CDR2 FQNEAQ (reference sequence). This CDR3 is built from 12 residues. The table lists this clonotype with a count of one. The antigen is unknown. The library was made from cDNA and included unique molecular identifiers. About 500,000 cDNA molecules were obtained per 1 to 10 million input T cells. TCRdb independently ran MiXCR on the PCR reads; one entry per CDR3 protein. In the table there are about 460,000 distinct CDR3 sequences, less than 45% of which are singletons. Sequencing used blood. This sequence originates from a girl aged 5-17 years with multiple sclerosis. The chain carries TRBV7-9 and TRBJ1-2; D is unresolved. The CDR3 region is CASSFENRGYTF. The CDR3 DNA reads TGTGCCAGCAGCTTTGAGAATCGGGGCTACACCTTC.